The source of this T cell receptor beta chain is a study of T-cell memory formation after mild COVID-19. TCRdb re-analysed the 5' RACE reads in MiXCR, keeping a single row per CDR3 protein. The sample contains about 82,000 distinct CDR3 sequences, 10% to 15% of which appear only once. The clonotype originates from a man between 18 and 35 years old who had mild COVID-19 (a few samples of this study predate the infection). Cell type and time point are not known. The sequenced material came from PBMCs or a T cell subset sorted from them (not recorded which).

CDR3 sequence (DNA): TGTGCCAGCAGCCACGGGGGAACTAATGAAAAACTGTTTTTT. Amino acid sequence: CASSHGGTNEKLFF. This chain joins TRBV7-9 and TRBJ1-4; possibly TRBD1 for D (5 bases). The germline V and J ends were trimmed by 5 bases and 1 base, with 8 bases remaining between them. Looked up from germline, CDR1 is SEHNR and CDR2 is FQNEAQ (reference sequence). There are 14 residues in the CDR3.